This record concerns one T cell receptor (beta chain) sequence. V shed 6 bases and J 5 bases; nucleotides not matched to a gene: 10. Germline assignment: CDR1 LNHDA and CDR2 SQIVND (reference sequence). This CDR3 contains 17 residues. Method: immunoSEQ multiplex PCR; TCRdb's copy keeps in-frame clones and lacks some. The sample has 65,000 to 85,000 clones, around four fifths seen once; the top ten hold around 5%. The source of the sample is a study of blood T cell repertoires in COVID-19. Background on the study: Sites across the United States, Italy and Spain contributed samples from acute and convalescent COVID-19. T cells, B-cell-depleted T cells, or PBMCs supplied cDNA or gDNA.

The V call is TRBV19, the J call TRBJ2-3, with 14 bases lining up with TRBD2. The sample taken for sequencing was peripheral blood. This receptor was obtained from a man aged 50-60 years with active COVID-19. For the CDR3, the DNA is TGTGCCAGTAGCCTGACTAGCGGGAGGGCCTCTAGAGATACGCAGTATTTT. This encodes CASSLTSGRASRDTQYF.